One TCR beta chain is described in this entry. These data originate in a study of cytomegalovirus exposure and HLA in healthy donors. This CDR3 has 18 amino acids. The germline gives CDR1 SEHNR, CDR2 FQNEAQ (reference sequence). V lost 5 bases and J 0 bases, leaving 22 bases between the germline ends. The PCR contained 60 Vbeta and 13 Jbeta primers. Sequencing used immunoSEQ multiplex PCR; TCRdb keeps in-frame clones, though not all of them. Of around 110,000 clones listed, 75% to 90% are singletons. The source is a man aged 30-40 years in good health and CMV-seronegative. The sample was PBMCs. The rearrangement joins TRBV7-9 to TRBJ1-1, with D possibly matching TRBD1 (6 bases). The CDR3 DNA is TGTGCCAGCAGCCAAGTACCGGGACATCCCGAGGTGAACACTGAAGCTTTCTTT. Protein sequence: CASSQVPGHPEVNTEAFF. The full variable domain, in which reference TRBV7-9 and TRBJ1-1 provide the parts outside the CDR3, is DTGVSQNPRHKITKRGQNVTFRCDPISEHNRLYWYRQTLGQGPEFLTYFQNEAQLEKSRLLSDRFSAERPKGSFSTLEIQRTEQGDSAMYLCASSQVPGHPEVNTEAFFGQGTRLTVV.